This T cell receptor (beta chain) emerged from a study of blood T cell repertoires in COVID-19. Study information: Some COVID-19 samples were acute and others convalescent; all came from the United States, Italy and Spain. The analysed material was cDNA or gDNA that came from T cells, B-cell-depleted T cells, or PBMCs.

Adults between about 18 and 95 years of age took part from more than 20 US areas. Cohorts were based on clinical histories the participants reported. The CDR3 sequence is 16 residues long. Trimming took off 3 bases at V and 4 bases at J, with 15 bases between the two ends. Germline V gene sequence: CDR1 MDHEN, CDR2 SYDVKM. Method: immunoSEQ multiplex PCR; TCRdb's copy keeps in-frame clones and lacks some. This sample has over 250,000 clones, with roughly 89% found just once. The sample consisted of PBMCs or T cells enriched from blood (not recorded which). This TCR was sampled from a woman between 55 and 75 years old who had recovered from COVID-19. The chain is built from TRBV28 and TRBJ2-2; perhaps TRBD2 as D (6 bases). The CDR3 DNA reads as TGTGCCAGCAGTTTCGTAAAACTAGCCCGCACCGGGGAGCTGTTTTTT. This encodes CASSFVKLARTGELFF.